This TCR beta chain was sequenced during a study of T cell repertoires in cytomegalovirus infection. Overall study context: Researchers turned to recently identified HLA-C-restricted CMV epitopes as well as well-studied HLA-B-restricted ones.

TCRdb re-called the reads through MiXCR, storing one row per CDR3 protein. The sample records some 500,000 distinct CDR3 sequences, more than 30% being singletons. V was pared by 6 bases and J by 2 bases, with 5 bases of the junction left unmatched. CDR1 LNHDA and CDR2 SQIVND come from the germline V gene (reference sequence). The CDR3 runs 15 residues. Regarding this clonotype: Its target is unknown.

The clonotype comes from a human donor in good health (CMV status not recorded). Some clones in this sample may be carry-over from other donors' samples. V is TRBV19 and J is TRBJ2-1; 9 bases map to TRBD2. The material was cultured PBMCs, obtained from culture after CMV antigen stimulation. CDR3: CASRRTSEAYNEQFF. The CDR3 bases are TGTGCCAGTAGGCGGACTAGCGAAGCCTACAATGAGCAGTTCTTC.